This is a list of T cell receptor beta chains from one sample in a study of control samples from healthy donors and cancer patients. Only in-frame clones appear in the TCRdb table, and some are missing; sequencing was by immunoSEQ multiplex PCR. This repertoire shows 150,000 to 200,000 clones, roughly 94% found once; its top ten account for about 9.3%. The sequenced material came from blood. All receptors come from a woman in her 40s in good health. The CDR3 runs from the conserved cysteine through the conserved F or W. A D gene is named only where the DNA matches it firmly. Clone size appears in some rows only: once, few, many, or a class for an expanded clone.

j_call	clone_size	d_call	v_call	cdr3_nt	cdr3_aa
TRBJ1-4	once	TRBD1	TRBV19	TGTGCCAGCTCTCCCATACAGGGGGCGAGAGAAAAACTGTTTTTT	CASSPIQGAREKLFF
TRBJ2-6	NA	TRBD1	TRBV19	TGTGCCAGTAGTATACTCACGGGACAGGGCCCTAACGTCCTGACTTTC	CASSILTGQGPNVLTF
TRBJ1-5	NA	NA	TRBV10-3	TGTGCTTCTCGCTCAGAGGGTTCCAATCAGCCCCAGCATTTT	CASRSEGSNQPQHF
TRBJ1-3	once	TRBD1	TRBV30	TGTGCCTGGAGGTCAGGGGGGAGTATTGGAGGAAACACCATATATTTT	CAWRSGGSIGGNTIYF
TRBJ1-4	once	NA	TRBV7-2	TGTGCCAGCAGCCCGCGTTACGGTTCCTCAACTAATGAAAAACTGTTTTTT	CASSPRYGSSTNEKLFF
TRBJ2-2	NA	NA	TRBV7-2	TGTGCCAGCAGCTTCGGGGCCGGGGAGCTGTTTTTT	CASSFGAGELFF
TRBJ1-2	NA	NA	TRBV12-3/TRBV12-4	TGTGCCAGTTCCGCGGGGCCCTCCAACACCTTC	CASSAGPSNTF
TRBJ1-2	NA	NA	TRBV9	TGTGCCAGCAGCGTCAATAGTCTGCGGACCTATGGCTACACCTTC	CASSVNSLRTYGYTF
TRBJ2-5	NA	NA	TRBV7-2	TGTGCCAGCAGCCCAAGACAGGATCAAGAGACCCAGTACTTC	CASSPRQDQETQYF
TRBJ1-1	NA	NA	TRBV6-2/TRBV6-3	TGTGCCAGCAGTTGGACCAGGAGGGCCACTGAAGCTTTCTTT	CASSWTRRATEAFF
TRBJ1-3	NA	NA	TRBV9	TGTGCCAGCACAGGCTCGGGGGCCGGAAACACCATATATTTT	CASTGSGAGNTIYF
TRBJ1-3	NA	TRBD1	TRBV6-2/TRBV6-3	TGTGCCAGCAGATACGGACAGGTCTCTGGAAACACCATATATTTT	CASRYGQVSGNTIYF
TRBJ2-1	NA	NA	TRBV9	TGTGCCAGCAGCGTAGGAGGGGCCACTGAGCAGTTCTTC	CASSVGGATEQFF
TRBJ2-2	NA	NA	TRBV7-3	TGTGCCAGCAGCTTAATAGGGGTTAATACCGGGGAGCTGTTTTTT	CASSLIGVNTGELFF
TRBJ2-2	NA	NA	TRBV18	TGTGCCAGCTCCCGAGACCGTAGGAACACCGGGGAGCTGTTTTTT	CASSRDRRNTGELFF
TRBJ1-2	NA	NA	TRBV7-2	TGTGCCAGCAGCTTCCTCCGGGACAATAACTATGGCTACACCTTC	CASSFLRDNNYGYTF
TRBJ1-1	NA	NA	TRBV7-8	TGTGCCAGCAGCTTAGGTTTTTTTGCTTTCTTT	CASSLGFFAFF
TRBJ2-5	NA	TRBD2	TRBV9	TGTGCCAGCAGCGAGGGACTACGAGGGCAAGAGACCCAGTACTTC	CASSEGLRGQETQYF
TRBJ1-2	NA	TRBD1	TRBV10-3	TGTGCCATCGGACAGGGAGATGGCTACACCTTC	CAIGQGDGYTF
TRBJ2-2	NA	TRBD2	TRBV30	TGTGCCTGGAGTGATACTAGCGGGAGGGCCATCGGGGAGCTGTTTTTT	CAWSDTSGRAIGELFF